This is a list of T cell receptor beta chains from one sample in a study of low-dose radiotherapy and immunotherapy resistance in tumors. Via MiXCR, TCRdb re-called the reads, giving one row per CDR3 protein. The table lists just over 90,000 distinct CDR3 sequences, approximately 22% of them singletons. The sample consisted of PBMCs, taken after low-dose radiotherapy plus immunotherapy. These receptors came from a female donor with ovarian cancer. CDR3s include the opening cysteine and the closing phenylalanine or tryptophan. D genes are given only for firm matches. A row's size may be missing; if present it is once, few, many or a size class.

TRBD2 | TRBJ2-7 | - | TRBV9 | CASSVGPTSGSYSYEQYF | TGTGCCAGCAGCGTAGGACCCACTAGCGGGAGTTATTCCTACGAGCAGTACTTC
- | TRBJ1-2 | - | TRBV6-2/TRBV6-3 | CASDPQSTGFGGNYGYTF | TGTGCCAGCGATCCTCAGTCGACAGGTTTTGGGGGTAACTATGGCTACACCTTC
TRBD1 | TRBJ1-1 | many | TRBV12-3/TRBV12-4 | CASSLGGGGEAFF | TGTGCCAGCAGTTTAGGAGGGGGCGGTGAAGCTTTCTTT
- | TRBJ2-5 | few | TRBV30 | CAGNSNGIGETQYF | TGTGCCGGAAATTCCAACGGGATAGGGGAGACCCAGTACTTC
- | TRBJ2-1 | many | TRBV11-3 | CASSSQVSSYNEQFF | TGTGCCAGCAGTTCACAAGTGAGCTCCTACAATGAGCAGTTCTTC
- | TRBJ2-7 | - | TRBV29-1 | CSVVRGSSYEQYF | TGCAGCGTTGTCCGCGGCTCCTCCTACGAGCAGTACTTC
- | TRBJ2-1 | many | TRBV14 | CASSQDTGYADEQFF | TGTGCCAGCAGCCAAGATACAGGCTACGCAGATGAGCAGTTCTTC
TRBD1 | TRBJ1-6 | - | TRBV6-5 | CASSPRTGDSPLHF | TGTGCCAGCAGCCCCAGGACAGGGGACTCACCCCTCCACTTT
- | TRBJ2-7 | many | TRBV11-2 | CASSLVQTVSYEQYF | TGTGCCAGCAGCTTAGTTCAGACCGTATCCTACGAGCAGTACTTC
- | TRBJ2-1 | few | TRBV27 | CASSFTRIYNEQFF | TGTGCCAGCAGTTTCACCCGCATTTACAATGAGCAGTTCTTC
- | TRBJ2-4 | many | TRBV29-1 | CSVEDLNVRGVNIQYF | TGCAGCGTTGAAGATCTTAACGTCAGGGGAGTAAACATTCAGTACTTC
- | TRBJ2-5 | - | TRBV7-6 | CASSLAQETQYF | TGTGCCAGCAGCTTAGCGCAAGAGACCCAGTACTTC
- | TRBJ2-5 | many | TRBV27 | CASSRDGAKWETQYF | TGTGCCAGCAGCCGGGACGGGGCTAAGTGGGAGACCCAGTACTTC
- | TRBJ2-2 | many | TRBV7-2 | CASSRYIHTGELFF | TGTGCCAGCAGCCGATATATCCACACCGGGGAGCTGTTTTTT
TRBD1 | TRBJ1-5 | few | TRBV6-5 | CASSSAGTVYSNQPQHF | TGTGCCAGCAGTTCGGCCGGGACAGTTTATAGCAATCAGCCCCAGCATTTT
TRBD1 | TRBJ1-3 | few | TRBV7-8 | CASSLGTGSSGNTIYF | TGTGCCAGCAGCTTAGGGACAGGAAGCTCTGGAAACACCATATATTTT
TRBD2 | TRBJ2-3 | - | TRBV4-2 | CASSQGRGLAGVGTDTQYF | TGTGCCAGCAGCCAAGGTCGCGGGCTAGCGGGAGTTGGCACAGATACGCAGTATTTT
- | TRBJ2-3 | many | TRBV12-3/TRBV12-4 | CASRAGSTDTQYF | TGTGCCAGCAGAGCGGGTAGCACAGATACGCAGTATTTT
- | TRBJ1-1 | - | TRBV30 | CAWSWEFGAFF | TGTGCCTGGAGTTGGGAATTTGGGGCTTTCTTT
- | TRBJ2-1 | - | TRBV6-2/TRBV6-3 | CASSYNGEYNEQFF | TGTGCCAGCAGTTACAACGGAGAGTACAATGAGCAGTTCTTC
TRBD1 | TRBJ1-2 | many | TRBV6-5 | CASWDRVGYGYTF | TGTGCCAGCTGGGACAGGGTGGGCTATGGCTACACCTTC
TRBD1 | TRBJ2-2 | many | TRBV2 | CASGQGAGELFF | TGTGCCAGCGGACAGGGCGCCGGGGAGCTGTTTTTT
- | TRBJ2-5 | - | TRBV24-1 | CATSTDSRTQYF | TGTGCCACCAGTACGGACAGTAGGACCCAGTACTTC